These 21 T cell receptor beta chains originate from one sample sequenced in a study of blood T cell repertoires in COVID-19 (dated by TCRdb to 2019 to 2021). Library prep was done by the immunoSEQ multiplex PCR assay. The table comes from immuneACCESS by way of TCRdb, which keeps in-frame sequences with V and J called. Part of the clones is missing from these tables; in studies checked, under half for an unresolved V gene and the rest for unknown reasons. This sample lists about 500,000 clones; about 88% were detected once. 7.8% of the sample rests with the top ten. Sequenced input: peripheral blood. The origin of the receptors is a woman aged 50 to 65 with COVID-19, enrolled during active disease.

V usage is TRBV15 and J usage is TRBJ1-2; TRBD1 is a possible D gene (5 bases). The CDR3 loop spans 14 amino acids. Trimming left V 0 bases short and J 2 bases short, with 7 bases between. From germline, CDR1 is LNHNV and CDR2 YYDKDF (reference sequence). The CDR3 nucleotides read TGTGCCACCAGCAGAGATCCAGGGAACTATGGCTACACCTTC. This gives the protein CATSRDPGNYGYTF.

The chain recombines TRBV3-1 (or the pseudogene TRBV3-2) with TRBJ1-2; D is possibly TRBD1 (5 bases). The CDR3 sequence is 17 residues long. Germline-derived CDR1 and CDR2 are LGHDT and YNNKEL (reference sequence). V was pared by 4 bases and J by 0 bases, with 18 bases between. The chain's CDR3 is CASSPRWQGTTNYGYTF. Here the CDR3 DNA reads TGTGCCAGCAGCCCCCGGTGGCAGGGAACAACTAACTATGGCTACACCTTC.

The V and J genes are TRBV27 and TRBJ1-1, with 9 positions matching TRBD1. This CDR3 contains 13 residues. Germline values: CDR1 MNHEY, CDR2 SMNVEV (reference sequence). Trimming removed 7 bases from V and 4 bases from J; junction bases left unmatched: 4. As DNA, the CDR3 is TGTGCCAGCACCTGGGGACAGGGCACTGAAGCTTTCTTT. It encodes CASTWGQGTEAFF.

The V gene is TRBV7-8, the J gene TRBJ2-3; a weak D match, TRBD2 (5 bases). CDR1 and CDR2 (germline): SGHVS, FQNEAQ. The V and J ends lost 4 bases and 0 bases respectively, with 11 bases between them. The CDR3 runs 15 residues. In nucleotides, the CDR3 is TGTGCCAGCAGCTCGGCGGGCCGAAGCACAGATACGCAGTATTTT. This sequence encodes CASSSAGRSTDTQYF. The variable domain in full, with the rest retrieved from reference TRBV7-8 and TRBJ2-3, is GAGVSQSPRYKVAKRGQDVALRCDPISGHVSLFWYQQALGQGPEFLTYFQNEAQLDKSGLPSDRFFAERPEGSVSTLKIQRTQQEDSAVYLCASSSAGRSTDTQYFGPGTRLTVL.

This clone has just a few counts. This chain links TRBV6-1 with TRBJ2-1; no firm D call. The CDR3 has 15 residues. Trimming cost V 1 base and J 14 bases, with 21 bases left between them. Germline V lookup: CDR1 MNHNS, CDR2 SASEGT. The CDR3 DNA follows: TGTGCCAGCAGTGAAGGAGTCAGGTGGGTCGGATCCGAGTTCTTC. The encoded protein is CASSEGVRWVGSEFF.

This chain links TRBV27 with TRBJ1-5, with a weak D call TRBD1 (5 bases). Trimming took off 4 bases at V and 6 bases at J, with 10 bases between the two ends. Germline V CDR1 and CDR2: MNHEY, SMNVEV (reference sequence). The CDR3 is 13 residues long. CDR3 protein: CASSWGVGQPQHF. CDR3 coding DNA: TGTGCCAGCAGTTGGGGCGTGGGTCAGCCCCAGCATTTT.

The chain uses TRBV6-6 and TRBJ1-1; no firm D call. V dropped 6 bases and J dropped 1 base, with 9 bases sitting between them. CDR1 and CDR2 from the germline V gene are MNHNY and SVGAGI (reference sequence). The CDR3 totals 13 residues. The CDR3 sequence: CASSHPTNTEAFF. CDR3 DNA sequence: TGTGCCAGCAGCCACCCTACGAACACTGAAGCTTTCTTT.

V gene TRBV19 combines with J gene TRBJ1-2; perhaps TRBD1 as D (5 bases). The CDR3 runs 14 residues. The germline V gene has CDR1 LNHDA and CDR2 SQIVND (reference sequence). With 5 bases removed from V and 5 bases from J, the gap between germline ends came to 15 bases. The CDR3: CASSPSTDSYGYTF. The CDR3, as DNA: TGTGCCAGTAGTCCTTCGACAGATTCTTATGGCTACACCTTC.

In this sample, this clone turned up once. V usage is TRBV3-1 (or the pseudogene TRBV3-2) and J usage is TRBJ2-1, with TRBD1 matching 9 bases. The V gene's germline CDR1 is LGHDT and CDR2 YNNKEL (reference sequence). With 5 bases clipped from V and 10 bases from J, the junction kept 3 bases outside the gene matches. CDR3 length: 12 residues. In DNA form, the CDR3 reads TGTGCCAGCAGCTTTACAGGGGGCGAGCAGTTCTTC. It codes for CASSFTGGEQFF.

The V and J genes are TRBV4-1 and TRBJ1-2; 10 positions match TRBD1. This CDR3 region has 15 residues. V dropped 1 base and J dropped 8; count of bases not matched to a gene: 7. Per the germline V gene, CDR1 is MGHRA and CDR2 is YSYEKL. In nucleotides, the CDR3 is TGCGCCAGCAGCCAAGTTTCGGGACAGGGGCACGGCTACACCTTC. The encoded protein is CASSQVSGQGHGYTF.

V and J are TRBV12-5 and TRBJ2-1; tentatively, D is TRBD1 (5 bases). The CDR3 runs 12 residues. The germline gives CDR1 LGHNT, CDR2 FRNRAP. V was clipped by 6 bases and J by 9 bases, with 12 bases between them. The CDR3 sequence is CASGVNRFEQFF. CDR3 nucleotides: TGTGCTAGTGGGGTCAACAGGTTTGAGCAGTTCTTC.

V is TRBV3-1 (or the pseudogene TRBV3-2) and J is TRBJ1-3; no clear D. Trimming left V 0 bases short and J 0 bases short, with 12 bases between. CDR1 LGHDT and CDR2 YNNKEL come from the germline V gene (reference sequence). The CDR3 is 17 residues long. Here the CDR3 DNA reads TGTGCCAGCAGCCAAGATCGGGATCTTTACTCTGGAAACACCATATATTTT. Translated, it gives CASSQDRDLYSGNTIYF.

The chain is built from TRBV2 and TRBJ1-5; D unclear. The V gene lost 8 bases and the J gene lost 4 bases, with 9 bases spanning the gap. Germline loops: CDR1 SNHLY, CDR2 FYNNEI. The CDR3 runs to 12 residues. CDR3 coding DNA: TGTGCCAGCCGCAATACTAATCAGCCCCAGCATTTT. Translated: CASRNTNQPQHF. Together with reference TRBV2 and TRBJ1-5, the CDR3 gives the full variable domain: EPEVTQTPSHQVTQMGQEVILRCVPISNHLYFYWYRQILGQKVEFLVSFYNNEISEKSEIFDDQFSVERPDGSNFTLKIRSTKLEDSAMYFCASRNTNQPQHFGDGTRLSIL.

The chain is built from TRBV6-1 and TRBJ2-2; D unresolved. The V end lost 1 base, the J end lost 1 base, and 7 bases lay between the germline ends. Germline V gene data show CDR1 as MNHNS and CDR2 as SASEGT. There are 15 residues in the CDR3. The CDR3 DNA reads as TGTGCCAGCAGTGAAGGGCTAGGGAACACCGGGGAGCTGTTTTTT. Residues: CASSEGLGNTGELFF.

J is TRBJ1-1 and V is TRBV11-2; D not resolved. V was trimmed by 3 bases and J by 4 bases, leaving 12 bases between them. Germline loops: CDR1 SGHAT, CDR2 FQNNGV. The CDR3 consists of 14 residues. CDR3 bases: TGTGCCAGCAGCTTTGTTAGCAAATTCACTGAAGCTTTCTTT. Protein sequence: CASSFVSKFTEAFF.

The chain is built from TRBV3-1 (or the pseudogene TRBV3-2) and TRBJ1-1; a possible D gene is TRBD1 (6 bases). The CDR3 spans 15 residues. From germline, CDR1 is LGHDT and CDR2 YNNKEL (reference sequence). V lost 0 bases and J lost 5, with 13 bases in between. The CDR3 region has the DNA TGTGCCAGCAGCCAAGATAGGGGGTCGGGTACTGAAGCTTTCTTT. Its protein product is CASSQDRGSGTEAFF.

This chain joins TRBV5-1 and TRBJ2-1; D is unresolved. The length of the CDR3 is 15 residues. The V gene's germline CDR1 is SGHRS and CDR2 YFSETQ. V was trimmed by 3 bases and J by 6 bases, leaving 16 bases between them. CDR3 amino acids: CASSSPPLAANEQFF. CDR3 sequence (DNA): TGCGCCAGCAGCTCCCCCCCCCTGGCGGCCAATGAGCAGTTCTTC.

Note on this clone: This CDR3 is also generated by other DNA sequences in the sample. The chain has TRBV12-3 or TRBV12-4 and TRBJ1-2; D remains unclear. The CDR3 sequence is 13 residues long. V lost 6 bases to trimming and J lost 3 bases, with 11 bases between them. The DNA for the CDR3 is TGTGCCAGCAGCCTCGGGCGGGACTATGGCTACACCTTC. This translates into CASSLGRDYGYTF.

This chain connects TRBV6-2 or TRBV6-3 to TRBJ1-2; D is possibly TRBD1 (5 bases). V gave up 7 bases and J gave up 6 bases, with 15 bases separating them. The CDR3 has 13 amino acids. The V gene's germline CDR1 is MNHEY and CDR2 SVGEGT. CDR3 in amino acids: CASIPQDSHGYTF. The CDR3 DNA follows: TGTGCCAGCATCCCACAGGATTCCCATGGCTACACCTTC.

J is TRBJ2-3 and V is TRBV10-3; D call uncertain. V was pared by 3 bases and J by 3 bases, with 16 bases between. This CDR3 has 16 residues. CDR1 and CDR2 (germline): ENHRY, SYGVKD. The CDR3 protein is CAISDRVSEKTDTQYF. The CDR3 region has the DNA TGTGCCATCAGTGATCGGGTCAGTGAGAAAACAGATACGCAGTATTTT.

The chain uses TRBV6-1 and TRBJ1-5, with D possibly being TRBD1 (6 bases). The CDR3 is 15 amino acids. Per the germline V gene, CDR1 is MNHNS and CDR2 is SASEGT. Trimming shortened V by 3 bases and J by 6 bases, and 15 bases separated the two germline ends. The CDR3 DNA is TGTGCCAGCAGTGACCGGCCGTCCAGGGGTCAGCCCCAGCATTTT. It is translated as CASSDRPSRGQPQHF.